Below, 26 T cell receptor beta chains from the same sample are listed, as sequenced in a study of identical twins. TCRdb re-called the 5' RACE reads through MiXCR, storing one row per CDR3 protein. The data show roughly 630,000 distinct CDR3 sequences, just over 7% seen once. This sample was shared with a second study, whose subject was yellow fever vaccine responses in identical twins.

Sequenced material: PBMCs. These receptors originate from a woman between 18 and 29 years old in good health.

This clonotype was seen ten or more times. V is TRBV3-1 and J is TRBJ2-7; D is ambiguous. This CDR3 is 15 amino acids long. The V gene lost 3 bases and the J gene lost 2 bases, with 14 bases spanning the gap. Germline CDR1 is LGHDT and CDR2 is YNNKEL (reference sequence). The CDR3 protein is CASSHAGLGPYEQYF. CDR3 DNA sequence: TGTGCCAGCAGCCATGCCGGGTTGGGTCCCTACGAGCAGTACTTC.

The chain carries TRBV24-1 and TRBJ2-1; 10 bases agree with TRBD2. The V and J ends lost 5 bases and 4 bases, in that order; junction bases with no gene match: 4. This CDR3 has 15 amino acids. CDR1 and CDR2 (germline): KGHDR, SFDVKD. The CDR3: CATSAIAGGYNEQFF. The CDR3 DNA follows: TGTGCCACCAGTGCAATAGCGGGAGGATACAATGAGCAGTTCTTC.

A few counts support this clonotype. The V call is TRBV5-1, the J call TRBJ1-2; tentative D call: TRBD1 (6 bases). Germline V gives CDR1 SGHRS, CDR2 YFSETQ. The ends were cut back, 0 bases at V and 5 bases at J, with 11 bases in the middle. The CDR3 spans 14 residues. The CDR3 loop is CASSLENRVYGYTF. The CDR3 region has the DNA TGCGCCAGCAGCTTGGAGAACAGGGTATATGGCTACACCTTC.

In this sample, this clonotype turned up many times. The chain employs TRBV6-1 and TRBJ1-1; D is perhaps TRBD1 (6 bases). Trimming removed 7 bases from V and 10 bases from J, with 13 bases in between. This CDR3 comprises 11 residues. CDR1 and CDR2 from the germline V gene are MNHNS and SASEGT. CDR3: CASIEGVGAFF. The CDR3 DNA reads TGTGCCAGCATCGAGGGGGTTGGAGCTTTCTTT.

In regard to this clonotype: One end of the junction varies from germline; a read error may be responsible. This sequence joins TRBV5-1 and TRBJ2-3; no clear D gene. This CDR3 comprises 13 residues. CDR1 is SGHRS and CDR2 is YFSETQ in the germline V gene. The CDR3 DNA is TGCGCCTGCAGCTCGACTAGCACAGATACGCAGTATTTT. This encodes CACSSTSTDTQYF.

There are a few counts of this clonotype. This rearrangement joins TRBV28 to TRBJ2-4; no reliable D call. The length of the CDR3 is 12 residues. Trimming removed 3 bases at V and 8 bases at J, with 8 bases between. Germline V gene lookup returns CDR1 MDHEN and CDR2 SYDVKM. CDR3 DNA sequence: TGTGCCAGCAGTTTGCTTTTCGACATTCAGTACTTC. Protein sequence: CASSLLFDIQYF.

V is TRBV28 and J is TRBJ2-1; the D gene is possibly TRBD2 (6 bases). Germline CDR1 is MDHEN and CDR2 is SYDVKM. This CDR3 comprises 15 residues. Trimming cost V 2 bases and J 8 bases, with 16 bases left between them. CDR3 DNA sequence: TGTGCCAGCAGTTTAGGACTAAGGCCAGTTGATGAGCAGTTCTTC. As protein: CASSLGLRPVDEQFF.

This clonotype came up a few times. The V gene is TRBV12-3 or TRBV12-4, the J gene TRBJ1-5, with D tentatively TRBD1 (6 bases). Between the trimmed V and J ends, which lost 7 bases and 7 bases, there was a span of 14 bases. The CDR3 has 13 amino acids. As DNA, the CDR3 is TGTGCCAGCACTATAGGGGGGGCCCAGCCCCAGCATTTT. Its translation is CASTIGGAQPQHF.

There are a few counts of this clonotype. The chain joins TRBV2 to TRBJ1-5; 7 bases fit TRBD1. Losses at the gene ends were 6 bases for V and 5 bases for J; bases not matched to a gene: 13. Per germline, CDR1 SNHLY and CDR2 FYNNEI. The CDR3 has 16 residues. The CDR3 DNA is TGTGCCAGCAGAGTTCCGGGACAGCGCTTCGATCAGCCCCAGCATTTT. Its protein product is CASRVPGQRFDQPQHF.

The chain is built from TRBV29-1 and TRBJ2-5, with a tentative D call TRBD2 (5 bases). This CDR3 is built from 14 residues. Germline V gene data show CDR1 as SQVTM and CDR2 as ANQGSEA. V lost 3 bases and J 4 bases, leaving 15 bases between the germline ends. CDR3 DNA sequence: TGCAGCGTTGATCGGCTAGCAATTGGAGAGACCCAGTACTTC. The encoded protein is CSVDRLAIGETQYF. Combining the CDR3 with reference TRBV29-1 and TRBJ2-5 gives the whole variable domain SAVISQKPSRDICQRGTSLTIQCQVDSQVTMMFWYRQQPGQSLTLIATANQGSEATYESGFVIDKFPISRPNLTFSTLTVSNMSPEDSSIYLCSVDRLAIGETQYFGPGTRLLVL.

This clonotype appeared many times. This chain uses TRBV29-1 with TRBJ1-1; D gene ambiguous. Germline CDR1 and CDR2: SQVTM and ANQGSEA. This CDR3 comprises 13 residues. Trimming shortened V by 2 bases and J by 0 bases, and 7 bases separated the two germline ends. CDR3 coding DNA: TGCAGCGTTGAAAGGCGGATGAACACTGAAGCTTTCTTT. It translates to CSVERRMNTEAFF.

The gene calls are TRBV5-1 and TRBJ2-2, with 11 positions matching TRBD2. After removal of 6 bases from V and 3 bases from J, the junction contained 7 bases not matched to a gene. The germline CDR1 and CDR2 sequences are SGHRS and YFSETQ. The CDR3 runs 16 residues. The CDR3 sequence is CASTPGTSGHTGELFF. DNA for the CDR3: TGCGCCAGCACCCCTGGGACTAGCGGACACACCGGGGAGCTGTTTTTT.

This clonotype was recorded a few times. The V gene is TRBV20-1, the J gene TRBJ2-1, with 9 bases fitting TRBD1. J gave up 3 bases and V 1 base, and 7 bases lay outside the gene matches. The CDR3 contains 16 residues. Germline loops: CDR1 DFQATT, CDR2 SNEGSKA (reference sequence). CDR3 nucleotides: TGCAGTGCTAGAGTGAGACGGGACAGGGACTACAATGAGCAGTTCTTC. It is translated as CSARVRRDRDYNEQFF.

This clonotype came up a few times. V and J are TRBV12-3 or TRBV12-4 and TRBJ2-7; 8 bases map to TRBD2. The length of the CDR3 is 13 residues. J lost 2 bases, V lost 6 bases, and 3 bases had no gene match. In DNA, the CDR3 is TGTGCCAGCAGAGCGGGGGACGCCTACGAGCAGTACTTC. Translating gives CASRAGDAYEQYF.

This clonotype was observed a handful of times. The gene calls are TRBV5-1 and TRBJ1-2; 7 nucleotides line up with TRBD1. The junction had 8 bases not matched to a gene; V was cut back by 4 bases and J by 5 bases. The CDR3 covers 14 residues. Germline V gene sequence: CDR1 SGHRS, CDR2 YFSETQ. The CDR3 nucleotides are TGCGCCAGCAGCATAGGGACAGACATGTATGGCTACACCTTC. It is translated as CASSIGTDMYGYTF.

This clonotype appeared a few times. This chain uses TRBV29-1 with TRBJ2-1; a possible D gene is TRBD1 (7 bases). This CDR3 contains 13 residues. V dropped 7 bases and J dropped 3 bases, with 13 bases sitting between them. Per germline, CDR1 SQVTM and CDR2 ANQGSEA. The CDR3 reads CSGAGGLYNEQFF. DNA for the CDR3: TGCAGCGGGGCAGGGGGGCTCTACAATGAGCAGTTCTTC.

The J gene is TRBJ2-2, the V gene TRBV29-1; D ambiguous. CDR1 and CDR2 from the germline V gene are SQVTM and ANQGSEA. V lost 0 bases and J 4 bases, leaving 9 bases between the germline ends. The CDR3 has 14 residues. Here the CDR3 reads CSVEDPVPTGELFF. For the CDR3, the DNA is TGCAGCGTTGAAGATCCGGTCCCCACCGGGGAGCTGTTTTTT.

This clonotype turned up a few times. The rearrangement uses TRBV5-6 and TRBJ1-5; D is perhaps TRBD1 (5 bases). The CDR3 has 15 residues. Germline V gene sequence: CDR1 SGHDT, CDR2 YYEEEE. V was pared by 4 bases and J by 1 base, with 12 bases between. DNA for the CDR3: TGTGCCAGCAGCCGGAGGTCAGGGAGCAATCAGCCCCAGCATTTT. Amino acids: CASSRRSGSNQPQHF.

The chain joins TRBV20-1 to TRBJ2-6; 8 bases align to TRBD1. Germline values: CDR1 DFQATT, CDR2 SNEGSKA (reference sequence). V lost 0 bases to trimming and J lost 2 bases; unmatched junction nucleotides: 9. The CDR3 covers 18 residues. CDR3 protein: CSARDSRDRWTGANVLTF. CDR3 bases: TGCAGTGCTAGAGATTCACGGGACAGGTGGACTGGGGCCAACGTCCTGACTTTC.

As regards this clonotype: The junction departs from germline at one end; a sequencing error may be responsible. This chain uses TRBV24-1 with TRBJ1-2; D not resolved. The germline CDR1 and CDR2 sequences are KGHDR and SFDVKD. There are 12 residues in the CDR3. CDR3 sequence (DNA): TGTGCCACCAGTGGGTTAACAGCCGGCTCCACCTTC. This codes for CATSGLTAGSTF.

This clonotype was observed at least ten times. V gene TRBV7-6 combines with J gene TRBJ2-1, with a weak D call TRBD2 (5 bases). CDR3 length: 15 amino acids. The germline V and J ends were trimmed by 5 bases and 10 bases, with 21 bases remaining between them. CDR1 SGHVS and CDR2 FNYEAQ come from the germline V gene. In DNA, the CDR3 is TGTGCCAGCAGCCGGCAGATAGATATAGCGACCGAGCAGTTCTTC. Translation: CASSRQIDIATEQFF.

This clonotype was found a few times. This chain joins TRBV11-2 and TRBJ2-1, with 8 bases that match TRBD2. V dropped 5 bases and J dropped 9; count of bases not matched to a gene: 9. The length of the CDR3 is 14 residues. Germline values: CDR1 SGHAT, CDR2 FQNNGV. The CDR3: CASSRPGGAGEQFF. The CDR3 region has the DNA TGTGCCAGCAGCCGTCCCGGGGGGGCGGGTGAGCAGTTCTTC. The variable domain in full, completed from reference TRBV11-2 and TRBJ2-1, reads EAGVAQSPRYKIIEKRQSVAFWCNPISGHATLYWYQQILGQGPKLLIQFQNNGVVDDSQLPKDRFSAERLKGVDSTLKIQPAKLEDSAVYLCASSRPGGAGEQFFGPGTRLTVL.

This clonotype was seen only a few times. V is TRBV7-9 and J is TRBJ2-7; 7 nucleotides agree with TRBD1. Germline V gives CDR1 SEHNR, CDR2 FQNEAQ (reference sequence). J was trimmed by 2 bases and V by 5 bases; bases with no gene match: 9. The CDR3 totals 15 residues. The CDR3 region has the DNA TGTGCCAGCAGCGGCCCGAGGGACAGCCCCTACGAGCAGTACGTC. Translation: CASSGPRDSPYEQYV.

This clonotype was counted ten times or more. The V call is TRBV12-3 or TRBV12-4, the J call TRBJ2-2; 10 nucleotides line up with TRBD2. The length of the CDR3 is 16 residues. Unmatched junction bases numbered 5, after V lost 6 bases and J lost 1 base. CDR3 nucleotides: TGTGCCAGCAGGGCCGTAGCGGGAGGGAACACCGGGGAGCTGTTTTTT. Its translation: CASRAVAGGNTGELFF.

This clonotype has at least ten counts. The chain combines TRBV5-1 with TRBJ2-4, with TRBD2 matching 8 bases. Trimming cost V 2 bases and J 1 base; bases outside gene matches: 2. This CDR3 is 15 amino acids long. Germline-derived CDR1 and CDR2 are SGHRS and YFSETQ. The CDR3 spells CASSLREGAKNIQYF. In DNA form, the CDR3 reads TGCGCCAGCAGCTTACGGGAGGGTGCCAAAAACATTCAGTACTTC.

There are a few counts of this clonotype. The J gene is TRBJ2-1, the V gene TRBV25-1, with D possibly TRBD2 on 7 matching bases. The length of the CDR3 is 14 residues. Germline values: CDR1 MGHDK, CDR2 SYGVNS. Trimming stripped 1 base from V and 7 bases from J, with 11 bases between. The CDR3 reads CASSEWGGANEQFF. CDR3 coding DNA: TGTGCCAGCAGTGAATGGGGGGGGGCAAATGAGCAGTTCTTC.